Presented here are 9 T cell receptor beta chains from one specimen sequenced in a study of PD-1 blockade in classical Hodgkin lymphoma. Sequenced by immunoSEQ multiplex PCR; TCRdb stores in-frame clones only, minus some. The sample lists approximately 41,000 clones, about 77% seen once, with roughly 13% in the top ten. All trial patients relapsed after autologous stem cell transplantation. This material consisted of peripheral blood mononuclear cells (PBMCs), taken at baseline. Receptor source: a human donor with classical Hodgkin lymphoma.

This clone was counted a single time. This chain uses TRBV7-2 with TRBJ1-1, with D uncertain. The germline V gene encodes CDR1 SGHTA and CDR2 FQGNSA. V lost 2 bases to trimming and J lost 5 bases, with 15 bases between them. The CDR3 is 15 amino acids. CDR3 bases: TGTGCCAGCAGCTTATTCCGAGGGAGTGATACTGAAGCTTTCTTT. It translates to CASSLFRGSDTEAFF.

The genes are TRBV19 and TRBJ1-1; D not certain. Trimming removed 8 bases at V and 1 base at J, with 11 bases between. CDR1 is LNHDA, CDR2 SQIVND, per germline (reference sequence). The CDR3 is 13 residues long. CDR3 sequence reads: CASRPVGNTEAFF. CDR3 bases: TGTGCCAGTCGCCCCGTTGGGAACACTGAAGCTTTCTTT.

V and J are TRBV18 and TRBJ1-5, with 9 bases aligning to TRBD1. CDR3 length: 18 residues. The V segment lost 6 bases and the J segment 1 base; nucleotides outside the gene matches: 13. Germline loops: CDR1 KGHSH, CDR2 LQKENI. CDR3 sequence: CASSPGRTGGGSNQPQHF. Here the CDR3 DNA reads TGTGCCAGCTCCCCCGGACGTACAGGGGGCGGAAGCAATCAGCCCCAGCATTTT. Based on the CDR3 plus reference TRBV18 and TRBJ1-5, the full variable domain is NAGVMQNPRHLVRRRGQEARLRCSPMKGHSHVYWYRQLPEEGLKFMVYLQKENIIDESGMPKERFSAEFPKEGPSILRIQQVVRGDSAAYFCASSPGRTGGGSNQPQHFGDGTRLSIL.

The chain has TRBV5-1 and TRBJ2-1; D is possibly TRBD2 (5 bases). The germline V and J ends were trimmed by 3 bases and 9 bases, with 10 bases remaining between them. Germline V gives CDR1 SGHRS, CDR2 YFSETQ. CDR3 length equals 12 residues. CDR3 sequence reads: CASSSGLLEQFF. CDR3 bases: TGCGCCAGCAGCTCCGGACTTCTTGAGCAGTTCTTC.

V is TRBV5-4 and J is TRBJ2-3; 9 positions agree with TRBD2. From germline, CDR1 is SGHNT and CDR2 YYREEE (reference sequence). This CDR3 spans 15 amino acids. The ends lost 2 bases at V and 1 base at J; junction bases unmatched: 2. CDR3 residues: CASSFLAGGTDTQYF. The CDR3 nucleotides are TGTGCCAGCAGCTTCTTAGCGGGGGGCACAGATACGCAGTATTTT.

The chain carries TRBV7-9 and TRBJ1-3; no clear D. Germline CDR1 reads SEHNR; CDR2 reads FQNEAQ (reference sequence). The CDR3 has 13 amino acids. The ends were cut back, 6 bases at V and 4 bases at J, with 10 bases in the middle. As DNA, the CDR3 is TGTGCCAGCAGACGAGGAGACGGAAACACCATATATTTT. It codes for CASRRGDGNTIYF.

This clone was seen more than once but under ten times. The chain combines TRBV11-2 with TRBJ2-5; D unresolved. V was shortened by 5 bases and J by 2 bases, with 15 bases between the two germline ends. CDR3 length: 15 residues. The germline V gene has CDR1 SGHAT and CDR2 FQNNGV. CDR3 amino acids: CASSPTSMGQETQYF. DNA for the CDR3: TGTGCCAGCAGCCCCACCTCAATGGGGCAAGAGACCCAGTACTTC.

The rearrangement joins TRBV19 to TRBJ1-1; 8 nucleotides agree with TRBD1. V was clipped by 3 bases and J by 5 bases; unmatched bases: 11. The CDR3 is 16 amino acids. Germline CDR1 is LNHDA and CDR2 is SQIVND (reference sequence). In nucleotides, the CDR3 is TGTGCCAGTAGTATTCATTCAGGGGGCGAGATGACTGAAGCTTTCTTT. As protein: CASSIHSGGEMTEAFF. Full variable domain (outside the CDR3, taken from reference TRBV19 and TRBJ1-1): DGGITQSPKYLFRKEGQNVTLSCEQNLNHDAMYWYRQDPGQGLRLIYYSQIVNDFQKGDIAEGYSVSREKKESFPLTVTSAQKNPTAFYLCASSIHSGGEMTEAFFGQGTRLTVV.

The chain links TRBV27 to TRBJ2-1, with 8 nucleotides matching TRBD1. Germline V gives CDR1 MNHEY, CDR2 SMNVEV (reference sequence). The CDR3 has 14 residues. J lost 7 bases, V lost 3 bases, and 5 bases had no gene match. DNA for the CDR3: TGTGCCAGCAGTTTGCGACAGGGGCAAAATGAGCAGTTCTTC. Amino acid sequence: CASSLRQGQNEQFF.